This T cell receptor beta chain emerged from a study of early T cells in non-severe SARS-CoV-2 infection. This clonotype appeared many times. TCRdb independently ran MiXCR on the 5' RACE reads; one entry per CDR3 protein. The sample carries some 36,000 distinct CDR3 sequences, under 7% recorded once. V was cut by 6 bases and J by 0 bases, with 12 bases left in between. There are 14 residues in the CDR3. CDR1 is SGHTA and CDR2 is FQGNSA in the germline V gene. Source material: whole blood. V and J are TRBV7-2 and TRBJ2-7, with a tentative D call TRBD2 (6 bases). The sequence came from an adult who was a healthcare worker with PCR-confirmed SARS-CoV-2 infection or an uninfected control (not recorded which). CDR3 DNA: TGTGCCAGCAGGCCGGGAGTTAGCTCCTACGAGCAGTACTTC. It translates to CASRPGVSSYEQYF.